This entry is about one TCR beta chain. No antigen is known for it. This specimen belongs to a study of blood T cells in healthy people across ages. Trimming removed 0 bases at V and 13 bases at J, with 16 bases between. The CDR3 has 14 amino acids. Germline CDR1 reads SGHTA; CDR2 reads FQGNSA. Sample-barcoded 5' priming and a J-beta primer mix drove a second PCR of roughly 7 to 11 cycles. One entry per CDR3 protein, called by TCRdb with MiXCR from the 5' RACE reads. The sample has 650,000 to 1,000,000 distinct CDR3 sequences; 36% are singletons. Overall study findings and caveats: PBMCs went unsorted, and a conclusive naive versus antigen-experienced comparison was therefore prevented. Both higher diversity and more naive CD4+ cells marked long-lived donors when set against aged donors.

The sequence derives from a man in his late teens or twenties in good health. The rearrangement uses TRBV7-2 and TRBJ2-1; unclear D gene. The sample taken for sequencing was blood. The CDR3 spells CASSLASGEETQFF. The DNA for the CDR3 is TGTGCCAGCAGCTTAGCAAGTGGGGAAGAGACCCAGTTCTTC.